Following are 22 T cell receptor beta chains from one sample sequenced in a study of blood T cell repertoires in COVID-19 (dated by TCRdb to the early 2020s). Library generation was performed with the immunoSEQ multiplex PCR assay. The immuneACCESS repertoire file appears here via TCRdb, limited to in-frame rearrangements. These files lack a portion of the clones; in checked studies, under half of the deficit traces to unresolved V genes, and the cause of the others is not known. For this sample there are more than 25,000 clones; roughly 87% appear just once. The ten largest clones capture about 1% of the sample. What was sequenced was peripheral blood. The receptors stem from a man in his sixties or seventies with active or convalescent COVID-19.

CDR3 bases: TGTGCCAGCAGGGAATTGGGCGTCAACACTGAAGCTTTCTTT. Encoded protein: CASRELGVNTEAFF. The chain links TRBV5-6 to TRBJ1-1; no definite D call. Trimming removed 5 bases at V and 2 bases at J, with 13 bases between. Germline-derived CDR1 and CDR2 are SGHDT and YYEEEE. The CDR3 is made up of 14 amino acids. Combining the CDR3 with reference TRBV5-6 and TRBJ1-1 gives the whole variable domain DAGVTQSPTHLIKTRGQQVTLRCSPKSGHDTVSWYQQALGQGPQFIFQYYEEEERQRGNFPDRFSGHQFPNYSSELNVNALLLGDSALYLCASRELGVNTEAFFGQGTRLTVV.

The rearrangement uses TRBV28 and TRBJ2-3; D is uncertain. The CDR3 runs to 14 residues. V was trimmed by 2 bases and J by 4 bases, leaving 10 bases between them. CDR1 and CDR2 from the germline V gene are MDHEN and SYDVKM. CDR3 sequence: CASSLGHAADTQYF. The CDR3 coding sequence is TGTGCCAGCAGTTTAGGGCACGCCGCAGATACGCAGTATTTT.

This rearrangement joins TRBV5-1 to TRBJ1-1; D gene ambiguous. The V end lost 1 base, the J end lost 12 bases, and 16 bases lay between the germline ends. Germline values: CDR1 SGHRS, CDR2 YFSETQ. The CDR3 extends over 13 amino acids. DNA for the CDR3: TGCGCCAGCAGCTTGCTTGACCGAGGCGGGACTTTCTTT. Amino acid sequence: CASSLLDRGGTFF.

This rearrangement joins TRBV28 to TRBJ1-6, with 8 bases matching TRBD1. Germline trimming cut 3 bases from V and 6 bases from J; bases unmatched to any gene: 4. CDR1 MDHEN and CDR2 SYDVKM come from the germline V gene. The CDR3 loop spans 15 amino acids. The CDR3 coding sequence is TGTGCCAGCAGTTTGTGGACAGGGAGTAATTCACCCCTCCACTTT. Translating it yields CASSLWTGSNSPLHF.

This CDR3 reads CASSLPHGDGYTF. The CDR3 bases are TGTGCCAGCAGCCTTCCTCACGGGGATGGCTACACCTTC. This chain connects TRBV9 to TRBJ1-2, with D hard to call. V was shortened by 4 bases and J by 6 bases, with 13 bases between the two germline ends. The CDR3 runs 13 residues. The V gene's germline CDR1 is SGDLS and CDR2 YYNGEE.

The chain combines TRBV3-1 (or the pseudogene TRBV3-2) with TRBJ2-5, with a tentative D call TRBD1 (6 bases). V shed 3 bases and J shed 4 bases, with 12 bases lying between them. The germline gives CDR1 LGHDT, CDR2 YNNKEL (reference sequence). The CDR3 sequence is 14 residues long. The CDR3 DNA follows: TGTGCCAGCAGCCATCTAGGACAGAGAGAGACCCAGTACTTC. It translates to CASSHLGQRETQYF.

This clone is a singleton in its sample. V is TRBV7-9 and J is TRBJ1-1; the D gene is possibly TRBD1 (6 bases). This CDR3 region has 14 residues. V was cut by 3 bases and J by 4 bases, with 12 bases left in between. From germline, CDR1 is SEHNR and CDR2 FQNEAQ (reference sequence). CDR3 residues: CASSFQGSITEAFF. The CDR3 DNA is TGTGCCAGCAGCTTCCAGGGGTCGATCACTGAAGCTTTCTTT.

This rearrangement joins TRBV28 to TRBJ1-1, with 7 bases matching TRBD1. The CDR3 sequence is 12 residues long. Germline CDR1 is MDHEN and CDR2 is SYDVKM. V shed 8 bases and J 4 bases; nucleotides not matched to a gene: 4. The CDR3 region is CASGQASTEAFF. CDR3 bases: TGTGCCAGCGGACAGGCCAGCACTGAAGCTTTCTTT.

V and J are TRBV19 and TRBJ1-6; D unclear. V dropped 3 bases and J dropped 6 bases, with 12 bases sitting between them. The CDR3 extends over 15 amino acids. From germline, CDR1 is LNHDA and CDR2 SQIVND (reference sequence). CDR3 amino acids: CASSITRDGNSPLHF. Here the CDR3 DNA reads TGTGCCAGTAGTATTACTCGCGATGGTAATTCACCCCTCCACTTT. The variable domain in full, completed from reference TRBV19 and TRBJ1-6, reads DGGITQSPKYLFRKEGQNVTLSCEQNLNHDAMYWYRQDPGQGLRLIYYSQIVNDFQKGDIAEGYSVSREKKESFPLTVTSAQKNPTAFYLCASSITRDGNSPLHFGNGTRLTVT.

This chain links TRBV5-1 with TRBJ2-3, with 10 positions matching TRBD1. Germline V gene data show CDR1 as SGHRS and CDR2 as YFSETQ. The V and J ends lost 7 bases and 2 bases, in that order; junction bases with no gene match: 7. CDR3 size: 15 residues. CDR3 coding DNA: TGCGCCAGCGCCCGACAGGGGGCTTTCACAGATACGCAGTATTTT. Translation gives CASARQGAFTDTQYF.

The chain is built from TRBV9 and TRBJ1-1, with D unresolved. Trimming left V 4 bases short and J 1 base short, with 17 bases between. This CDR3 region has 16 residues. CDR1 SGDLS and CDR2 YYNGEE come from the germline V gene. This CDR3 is CASSFTAEGRNTEAFF. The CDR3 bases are TGTGCCAGCAGCTTCACGGCGGAGGGCAGGAACACTGAAGCTTTCTTT.

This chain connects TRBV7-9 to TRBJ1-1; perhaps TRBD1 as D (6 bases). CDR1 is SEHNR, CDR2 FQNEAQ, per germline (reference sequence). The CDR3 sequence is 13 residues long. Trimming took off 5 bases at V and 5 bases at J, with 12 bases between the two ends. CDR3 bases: TGTGCCAGCAGCCCGCAGCAGGGGACTGAAGCTTTCTTT. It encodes CASSPQQGTEAFF. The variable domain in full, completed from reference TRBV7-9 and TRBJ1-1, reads DTGVSQNPRHKITKRGQNVTFRCDPISEHNRLYWYRQTLGQGPEFLTYFQNEAQLEKSRLLSDRFSAERPKGSFSTLEIQRTEQGDSAMYLCASSPQQGTEAFFGQGTRLTVV.

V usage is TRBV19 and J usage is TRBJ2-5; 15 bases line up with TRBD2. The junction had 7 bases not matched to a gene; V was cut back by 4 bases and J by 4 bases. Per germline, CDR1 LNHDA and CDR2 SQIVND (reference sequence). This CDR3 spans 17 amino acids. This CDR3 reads CASSKRTSGRAGETQYF. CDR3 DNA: TGTGCCAGTAGTAAAAGGACTAGCGGGAGGGCCGGAGAGACCCAGTACTTC.

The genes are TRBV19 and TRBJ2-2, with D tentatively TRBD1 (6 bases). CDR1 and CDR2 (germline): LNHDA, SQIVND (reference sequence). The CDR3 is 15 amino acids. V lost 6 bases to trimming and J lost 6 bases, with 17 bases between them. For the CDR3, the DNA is TGTGCCAGTAGAGGGACATCGTGGCCTCCCGGGGAGCTGTTTTTT. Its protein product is CASRGTSWPPGELFF.

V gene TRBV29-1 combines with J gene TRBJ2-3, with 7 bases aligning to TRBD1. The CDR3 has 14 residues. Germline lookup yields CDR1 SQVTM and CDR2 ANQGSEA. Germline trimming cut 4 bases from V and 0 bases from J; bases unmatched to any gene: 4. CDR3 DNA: TGCAGCGTTGCAGGGGGTACTAGCACAGATACGCAGTATTTT. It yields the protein CSVAGGTSTDTQYF.

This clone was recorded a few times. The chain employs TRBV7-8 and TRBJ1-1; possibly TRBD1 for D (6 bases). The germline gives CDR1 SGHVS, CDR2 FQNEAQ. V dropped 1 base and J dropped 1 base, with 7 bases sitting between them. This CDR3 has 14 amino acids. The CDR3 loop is CASSLVQGNTEAFF. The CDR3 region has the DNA TGTGCCAGCAGCTTAGTACAGGGGAACACTGAAGCTTTCTTT.

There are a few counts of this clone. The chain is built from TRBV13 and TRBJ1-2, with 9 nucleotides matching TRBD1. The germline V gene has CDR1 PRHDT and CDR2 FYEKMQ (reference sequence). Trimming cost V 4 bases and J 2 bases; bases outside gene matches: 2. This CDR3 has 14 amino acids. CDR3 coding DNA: TGTGCCAGCAGCTCCGGGACAGGGAACTATGGCTACACCTTC. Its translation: CASSSGTGNYGYTF.

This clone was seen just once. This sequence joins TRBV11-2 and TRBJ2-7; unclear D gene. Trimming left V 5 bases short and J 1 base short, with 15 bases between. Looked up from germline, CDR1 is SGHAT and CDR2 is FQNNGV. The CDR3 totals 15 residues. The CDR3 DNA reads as TGTGCCAGCAGCCGAGATTCCCTACCTTCCTACGAGCAGTACTTC. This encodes CASSRDSLPSYEQYF.

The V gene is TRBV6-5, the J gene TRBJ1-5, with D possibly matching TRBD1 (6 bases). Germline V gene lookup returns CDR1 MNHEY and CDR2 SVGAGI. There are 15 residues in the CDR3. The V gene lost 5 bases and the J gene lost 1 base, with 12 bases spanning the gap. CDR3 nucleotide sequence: TGTGCCAGCAGTCGGGACGGGACAAGCAATCAGCCCCAGCATTTT. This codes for CASSRDGTSNQPQHF.

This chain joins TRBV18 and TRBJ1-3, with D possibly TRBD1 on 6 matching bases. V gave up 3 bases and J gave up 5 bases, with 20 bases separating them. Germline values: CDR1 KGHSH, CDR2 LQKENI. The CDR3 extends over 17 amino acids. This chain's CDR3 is CASSPLGQQSPRNTIYF. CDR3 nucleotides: TGTGCCAGCTCACCCCTGGGACAACAGAGCCCGAGAAACACCATATATTTT.

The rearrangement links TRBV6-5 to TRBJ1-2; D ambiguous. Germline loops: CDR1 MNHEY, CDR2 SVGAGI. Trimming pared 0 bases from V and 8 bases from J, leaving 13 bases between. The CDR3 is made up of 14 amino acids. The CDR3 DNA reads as TGTGCCAGCAGTTACTCGAGGGCAGTTGGAGGCTACACCTTC. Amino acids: CASSYSRAVGGYTF.

In DNA form, the CDR3 reads TGTGCCAGCAGCAGTTCCGGGACTAGCGGTCTAGAGACCCAGTACTTC. This gives the protein CASSSSGTSGLETQYF. This rearrangement joins TRBV7-8 to TRBJ2-5; 11 nucleotides match TRBD2. Germline values: CDR1 SGHVS, CDR2 FQNEAQ. V was pared by 5 bases and J by 4 bases, with 9 bases of the junction left unmatched. There are 16 residues in the CDR3.